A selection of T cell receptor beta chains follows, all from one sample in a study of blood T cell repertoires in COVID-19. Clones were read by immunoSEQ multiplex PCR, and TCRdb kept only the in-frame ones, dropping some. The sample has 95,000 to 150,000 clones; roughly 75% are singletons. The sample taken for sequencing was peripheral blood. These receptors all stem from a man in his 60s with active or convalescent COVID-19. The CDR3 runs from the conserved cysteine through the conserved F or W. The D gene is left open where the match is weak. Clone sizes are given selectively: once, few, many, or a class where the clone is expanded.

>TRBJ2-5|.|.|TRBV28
CASSLEDMKTQYF
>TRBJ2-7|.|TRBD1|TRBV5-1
CASSDSGTGTYEQYF
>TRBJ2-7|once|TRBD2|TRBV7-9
CASSLLAGVDEQYF
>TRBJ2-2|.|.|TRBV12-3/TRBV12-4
CASRRENTGELFF
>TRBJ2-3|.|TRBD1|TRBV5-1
CASSLGGQTSTDTQYF
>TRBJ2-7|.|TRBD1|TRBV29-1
CSVSGTGLEQYF
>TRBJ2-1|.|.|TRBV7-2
CASSGPDWNNEQFF
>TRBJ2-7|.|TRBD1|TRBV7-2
CASSADRGHEQYF
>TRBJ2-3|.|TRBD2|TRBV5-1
CASRIAGVSDTQYF
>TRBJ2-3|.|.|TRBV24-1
CATSDLLGTDTQYF
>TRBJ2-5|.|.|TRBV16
CASSQMGGRETQYF
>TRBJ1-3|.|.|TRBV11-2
CASSPQGVLSGNTIYF
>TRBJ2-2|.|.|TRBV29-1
CSVEVMRSTGELFF
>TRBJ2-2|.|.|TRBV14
CASRGPLSTGELFF
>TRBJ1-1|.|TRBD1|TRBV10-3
CAISRSLQGARTEAFF
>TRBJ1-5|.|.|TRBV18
CASSPSFGGGSNQPQHF
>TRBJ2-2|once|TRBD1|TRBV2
CASSRDREGAGELFF
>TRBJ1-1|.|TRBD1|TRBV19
CASKAGQRLNTEAFF
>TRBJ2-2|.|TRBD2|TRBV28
CASSPRGSGTPELFF
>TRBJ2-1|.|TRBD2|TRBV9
CASSVGLAEYYNEQFF
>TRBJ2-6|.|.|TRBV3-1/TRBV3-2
CASTGTGANVLTF
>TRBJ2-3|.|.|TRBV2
CASSLSTSLDTQYF
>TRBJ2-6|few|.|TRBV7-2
CASSLTSPRYSGANVLTF
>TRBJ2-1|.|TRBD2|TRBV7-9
CASSWTSANEQFF
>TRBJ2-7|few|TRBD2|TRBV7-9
CASSLGRGAMYEQYF
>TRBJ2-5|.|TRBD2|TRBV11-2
CASSSTSSGSQETQYF
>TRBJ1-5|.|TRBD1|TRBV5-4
CASSLEPGGNQPQHF
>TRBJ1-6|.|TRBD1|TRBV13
CASSENRGPLHF
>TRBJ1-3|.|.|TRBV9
CASSVVDRLDGNTIYF
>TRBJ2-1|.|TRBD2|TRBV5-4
CASSLVAGARNEQFF
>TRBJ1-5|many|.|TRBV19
CASSSDTYQPQHF
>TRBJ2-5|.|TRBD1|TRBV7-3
CASSKEGTVGETQYF
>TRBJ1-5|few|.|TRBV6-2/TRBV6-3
CASSYWPPEDQPQHF
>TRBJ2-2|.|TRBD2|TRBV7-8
CASSLEGGSDTGELFF
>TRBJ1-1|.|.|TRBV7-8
CASSLVQDTEAFF
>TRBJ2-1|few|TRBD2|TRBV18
CASSPPSGRLYNEQFF
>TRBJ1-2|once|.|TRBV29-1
CSVDFNNNYGYTF
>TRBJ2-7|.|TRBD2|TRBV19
CASSDGAGDNEQYF
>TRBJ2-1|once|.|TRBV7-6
CASSRKGGYYNEQFF
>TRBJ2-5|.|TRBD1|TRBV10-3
CAIRGTVQETQYF
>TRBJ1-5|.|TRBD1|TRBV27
CASSGGQFNQPQHF
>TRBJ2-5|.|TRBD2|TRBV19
CASSIFGAGEETQYF
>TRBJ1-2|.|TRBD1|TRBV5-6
CASSSGTGGDGYTF
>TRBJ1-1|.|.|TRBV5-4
CASSLARGSNTEAFF
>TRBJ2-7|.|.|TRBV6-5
CASSSTMWTDEQYF
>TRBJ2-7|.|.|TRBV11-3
CASSQGGGGTYEQYF
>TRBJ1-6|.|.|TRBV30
CAWTAVRNSPLHF
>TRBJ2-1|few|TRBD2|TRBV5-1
CASSLDLAGGPDEQFF
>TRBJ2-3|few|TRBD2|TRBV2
CASSDGGRPDTQYF
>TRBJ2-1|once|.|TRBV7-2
CASSFQEVGEQFF
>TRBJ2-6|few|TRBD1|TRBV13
CASSETGFRSGANVLTF
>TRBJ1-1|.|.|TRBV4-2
CASSHVGTSSNTEAFF
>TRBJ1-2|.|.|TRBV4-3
CASSQGTATYGYTF
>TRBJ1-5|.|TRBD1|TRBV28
CASRSGQGGYQPQHF
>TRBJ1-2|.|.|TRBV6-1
CASSEMGRGGYGYTF